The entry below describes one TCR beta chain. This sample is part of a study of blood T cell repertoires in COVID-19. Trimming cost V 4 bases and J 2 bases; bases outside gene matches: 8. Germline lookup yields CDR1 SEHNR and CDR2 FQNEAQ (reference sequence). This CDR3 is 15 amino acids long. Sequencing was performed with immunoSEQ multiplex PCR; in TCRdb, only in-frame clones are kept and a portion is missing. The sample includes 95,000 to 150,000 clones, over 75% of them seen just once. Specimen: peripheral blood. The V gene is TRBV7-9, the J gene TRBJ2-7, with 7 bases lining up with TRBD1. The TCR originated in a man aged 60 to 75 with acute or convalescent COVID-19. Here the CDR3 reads CASSSTGEGAYEQYF. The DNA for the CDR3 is TGTGCCAGCAGCTCCACAGGGGAAGGGGCCTACGAGCAGTACTTC.